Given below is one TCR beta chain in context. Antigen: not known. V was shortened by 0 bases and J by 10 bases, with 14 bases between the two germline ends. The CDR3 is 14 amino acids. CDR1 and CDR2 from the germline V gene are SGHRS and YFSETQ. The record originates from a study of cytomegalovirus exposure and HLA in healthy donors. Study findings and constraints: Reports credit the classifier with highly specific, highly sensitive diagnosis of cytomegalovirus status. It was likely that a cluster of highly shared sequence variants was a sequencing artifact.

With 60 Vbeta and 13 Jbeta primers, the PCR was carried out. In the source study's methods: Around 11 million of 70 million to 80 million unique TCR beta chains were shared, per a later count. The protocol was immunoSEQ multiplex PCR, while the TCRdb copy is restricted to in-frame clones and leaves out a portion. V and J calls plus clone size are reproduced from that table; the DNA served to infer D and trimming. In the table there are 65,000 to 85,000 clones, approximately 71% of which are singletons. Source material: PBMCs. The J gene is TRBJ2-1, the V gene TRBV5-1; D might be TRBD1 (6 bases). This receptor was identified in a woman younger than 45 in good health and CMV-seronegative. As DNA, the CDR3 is TGCGCCAGCAGCTTGGATTTGGGGGCTGGCGAGCAGTTCTTC. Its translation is CASSLDLGAGEQFF.